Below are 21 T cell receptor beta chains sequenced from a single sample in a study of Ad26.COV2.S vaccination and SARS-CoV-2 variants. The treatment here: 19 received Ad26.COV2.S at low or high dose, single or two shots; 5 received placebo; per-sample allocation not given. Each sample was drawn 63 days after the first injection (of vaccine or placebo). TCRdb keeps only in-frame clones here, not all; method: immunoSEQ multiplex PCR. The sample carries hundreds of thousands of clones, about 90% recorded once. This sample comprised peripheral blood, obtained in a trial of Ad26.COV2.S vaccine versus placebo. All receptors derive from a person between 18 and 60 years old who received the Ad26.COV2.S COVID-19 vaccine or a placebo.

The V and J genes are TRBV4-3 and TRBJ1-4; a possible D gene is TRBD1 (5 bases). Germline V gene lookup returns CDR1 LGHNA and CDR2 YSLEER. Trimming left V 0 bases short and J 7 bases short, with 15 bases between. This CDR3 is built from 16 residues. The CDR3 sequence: CASSQDQSRRGEKLFF. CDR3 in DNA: TGCGCCAGCAGCCAAGATCAGTCCAGGAGGGGTGAAAAACTGTTTTTT.

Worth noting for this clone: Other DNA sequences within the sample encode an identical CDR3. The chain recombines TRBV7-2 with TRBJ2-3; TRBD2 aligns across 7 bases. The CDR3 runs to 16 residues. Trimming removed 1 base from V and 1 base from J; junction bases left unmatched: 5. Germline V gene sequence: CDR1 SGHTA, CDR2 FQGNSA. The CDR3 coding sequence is TGTGCCAGCAGCTTAGGGGCTAGCGGAGGCACAGATACGCAGTATTTT. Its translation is CASSLGASGGTDTQYF.

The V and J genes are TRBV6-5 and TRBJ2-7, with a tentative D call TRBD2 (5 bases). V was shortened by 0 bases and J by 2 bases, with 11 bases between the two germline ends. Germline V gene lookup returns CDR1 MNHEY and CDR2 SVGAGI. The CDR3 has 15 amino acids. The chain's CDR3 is CASSYSMASPYEQYF. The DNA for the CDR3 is TGTGCCAGCAGTTACTCGATGGCTAGCCCCTACGAGCAGTACTTC.

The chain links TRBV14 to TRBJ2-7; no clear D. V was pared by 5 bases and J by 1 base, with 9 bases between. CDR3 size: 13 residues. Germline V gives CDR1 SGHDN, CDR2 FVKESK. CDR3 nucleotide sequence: TGTGCCAGCAGCGAGTACATTTCCTACGAGCAGTACTTC. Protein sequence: CASSEYISYEQYF.

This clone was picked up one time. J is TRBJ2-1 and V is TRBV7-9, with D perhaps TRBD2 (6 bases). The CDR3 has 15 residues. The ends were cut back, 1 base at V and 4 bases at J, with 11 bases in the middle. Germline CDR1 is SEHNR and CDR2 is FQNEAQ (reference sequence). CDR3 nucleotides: TGTGCCAGCAGCTTAGGACGGGAGACGTACAATGAGCAGTTCTTC. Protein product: CASSLGRETYNEQFF.

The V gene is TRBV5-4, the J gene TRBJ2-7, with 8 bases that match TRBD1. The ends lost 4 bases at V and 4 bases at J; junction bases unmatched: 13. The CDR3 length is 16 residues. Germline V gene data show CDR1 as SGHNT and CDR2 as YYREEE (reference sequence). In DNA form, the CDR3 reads TGTGCCAGCAGCCTGATGGGCAGGGGGCGAGGGTACGAGCAGTACTTC. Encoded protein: CASSLMGRGRGYEQYF.

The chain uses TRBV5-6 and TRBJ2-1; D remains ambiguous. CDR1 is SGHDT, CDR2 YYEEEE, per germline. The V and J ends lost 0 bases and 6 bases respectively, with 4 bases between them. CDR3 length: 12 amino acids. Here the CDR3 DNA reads TGTGCCAGCAGCTTGGTTAGCAATGAGCAGTTCTTC. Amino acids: CASSLVSNEQFF. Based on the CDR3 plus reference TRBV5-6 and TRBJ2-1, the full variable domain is DAGVTQSPTHLIKTRGQQVTLRCSPKSGHDTVSWYQQALGQGPQFIFQYYEEEERQRGNFPDRFSGHQFPNYSSELNVNALLLGDSALYLCASSLVSNEQFFGPGTRLTVL.

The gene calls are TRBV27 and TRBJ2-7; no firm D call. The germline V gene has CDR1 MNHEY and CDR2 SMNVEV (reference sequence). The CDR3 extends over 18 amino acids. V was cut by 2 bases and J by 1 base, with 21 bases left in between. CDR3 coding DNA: TGTGCCAGCAGTTTACGGGCCACAACAAGGGCGCCTTCCTACGAGCAGTACTTC. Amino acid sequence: CASSLRATTRAPSYEQYF.

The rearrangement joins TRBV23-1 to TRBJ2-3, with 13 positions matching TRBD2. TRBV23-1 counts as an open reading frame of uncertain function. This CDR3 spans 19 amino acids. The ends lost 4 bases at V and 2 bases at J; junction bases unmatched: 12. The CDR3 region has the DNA TGCGCCAGCAGTCTTTCGACTAGCGGGAGGAGGGGCCCCACAGATACGCAGTATTTT. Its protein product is CASSLSTSGRRGPTDTQYF.

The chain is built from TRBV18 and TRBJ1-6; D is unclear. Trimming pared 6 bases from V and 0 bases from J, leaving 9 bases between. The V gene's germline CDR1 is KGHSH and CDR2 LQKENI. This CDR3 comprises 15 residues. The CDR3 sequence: CASSTRDSYNSPLHF. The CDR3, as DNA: TGTGCCAGCTCCACCCGGGACTCCTATAATTCACCCCTCCACTTT.

Here the CDR3 reads CASSQGSGSSYEQYF. The CDR3 DNA is TGTGCCAGCAGCCAGGGAAGCGGGAGCTCCTACGAGCAGTACTTC. V gene TRBV4-2 combines with J gene TRBJ2-7, with TRBD2 identical over 8 bases. The ends lost 3 bases at V and 0 bases at J; junction bases unmatched: 4. Germline V gene lookup returns CDR1 LGHNA and CDR2 YNFKEQ. The CDR3 runs to 15 residues.

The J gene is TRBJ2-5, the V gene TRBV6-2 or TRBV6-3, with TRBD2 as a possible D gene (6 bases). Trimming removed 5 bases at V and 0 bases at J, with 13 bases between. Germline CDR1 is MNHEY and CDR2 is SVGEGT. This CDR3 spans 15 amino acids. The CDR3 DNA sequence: TGTGCCAGCAGTGGGGGGACGACGTACCAAGAGACCCAGTACTTC. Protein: CASSGGTTYQETQYF.

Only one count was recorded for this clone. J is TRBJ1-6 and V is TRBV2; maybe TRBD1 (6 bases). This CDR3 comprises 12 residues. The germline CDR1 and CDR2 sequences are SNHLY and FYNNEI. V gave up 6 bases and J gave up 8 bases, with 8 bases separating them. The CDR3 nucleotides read TGTGCCAGCAGGGGGGCGGATTCACCCCTCCACTTT. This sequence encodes CASRGADSPLHF.

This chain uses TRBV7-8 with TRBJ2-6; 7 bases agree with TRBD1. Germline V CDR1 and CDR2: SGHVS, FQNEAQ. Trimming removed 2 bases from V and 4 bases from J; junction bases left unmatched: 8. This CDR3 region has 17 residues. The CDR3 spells CASSLIGGLTGANVLTF. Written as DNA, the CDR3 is TGTGCCAGCAGCTTAATAGGGGGCTTGACAGGGGCCAACGTCCTGACTTTC.

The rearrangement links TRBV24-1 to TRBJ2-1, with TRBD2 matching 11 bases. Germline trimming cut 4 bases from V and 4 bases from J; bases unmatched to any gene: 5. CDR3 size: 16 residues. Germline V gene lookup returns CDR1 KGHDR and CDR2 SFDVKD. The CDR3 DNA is TGTGCCACCAGTGAGAGTAGCGGGGGGGGGTACAATGAGCAGTTCTTC. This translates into CATSESSGGGYNEQFF.

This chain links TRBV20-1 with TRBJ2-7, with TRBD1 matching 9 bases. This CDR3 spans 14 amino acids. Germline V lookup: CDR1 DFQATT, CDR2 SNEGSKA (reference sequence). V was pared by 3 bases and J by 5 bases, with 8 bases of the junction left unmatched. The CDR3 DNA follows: TGCAGTGCTAGTGCTGGACAGGGGTTCAACGAGCAGTACTTC. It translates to CSASAGQGFNEQYF.

CDR3 sequence: CSVIGRRENTEAFF. For the CDR3, the DNA is TGCAGCGTTATAGGCAGGAGGGAGAACACTGAAGCTTTCTTT. The J gene is TRBJ1-1, the V gene TRBV29-1; D gene ambiguous. Germline CDR1 reads SQVTM; CDR2 reads ANQGSEA. The CDR3 spans 14 residues. Trimming pared 5 bases from V and 1 base from J, leaving 14 bases between.

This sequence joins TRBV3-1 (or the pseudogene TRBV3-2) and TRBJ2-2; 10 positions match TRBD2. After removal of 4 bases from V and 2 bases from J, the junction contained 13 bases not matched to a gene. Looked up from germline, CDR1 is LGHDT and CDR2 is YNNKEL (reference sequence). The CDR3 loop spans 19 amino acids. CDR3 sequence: CASSPLLAGFTFNTGELFF. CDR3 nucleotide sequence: TGTGCCAGCAGCCCCCTACTAGCGGGGTTTACCTTTAACACCGGGGAGCTGTTTTTT.

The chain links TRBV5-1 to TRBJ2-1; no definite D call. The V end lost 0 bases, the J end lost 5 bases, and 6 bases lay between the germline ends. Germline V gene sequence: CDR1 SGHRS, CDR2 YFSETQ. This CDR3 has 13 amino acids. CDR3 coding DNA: TGCGCCAGCAGCTTGGAGGCGGACAATGAGCAGTTCTTC. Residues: CASSLEADNEQFF.

CDR3 amino acids: CSASARDRESYEQYF. CDR3 nucleotide sequence: TGCAGTGCTAGTGCCCGGGACAGGGAATCCTACGAGCAGTACTTC. The genes are TRBV20-1 and TRBJ2-7; 9 nucleotides agree with TRBD1. Trimming cost V 3 bases and J 1 base; bases outside gene matches: 7. The CDR3 runs 15 residues. Germline values: CDR1 DFQATT, CDR2 SNEGSKA (reference sequence).

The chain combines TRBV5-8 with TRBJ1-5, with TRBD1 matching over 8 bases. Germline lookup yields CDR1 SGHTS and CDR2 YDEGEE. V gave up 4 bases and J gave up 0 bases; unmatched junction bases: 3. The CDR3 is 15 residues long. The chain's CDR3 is CASSRTGISNQPQHF. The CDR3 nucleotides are TGTGCCAGCAGCAGGACAGGGATTAGCAATCAGCCCCAGCATTTT.